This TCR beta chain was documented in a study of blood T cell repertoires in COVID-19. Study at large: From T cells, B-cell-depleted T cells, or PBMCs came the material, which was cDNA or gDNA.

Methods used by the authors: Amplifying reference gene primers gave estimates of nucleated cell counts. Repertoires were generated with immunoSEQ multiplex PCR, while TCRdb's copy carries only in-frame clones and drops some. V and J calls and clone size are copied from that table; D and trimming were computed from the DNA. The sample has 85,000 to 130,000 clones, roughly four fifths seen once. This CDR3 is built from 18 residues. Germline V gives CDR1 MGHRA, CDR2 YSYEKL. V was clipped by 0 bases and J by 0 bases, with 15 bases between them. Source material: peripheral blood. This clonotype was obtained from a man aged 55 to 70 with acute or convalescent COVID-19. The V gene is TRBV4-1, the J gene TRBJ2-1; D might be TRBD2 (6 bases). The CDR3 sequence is CASSQDPHRDSSYNEQFF. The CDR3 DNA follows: TGCGCCAGCAGCCAAGATCCACACCGGGACTCCTCCTACAATGAGCAGTTCTTC.